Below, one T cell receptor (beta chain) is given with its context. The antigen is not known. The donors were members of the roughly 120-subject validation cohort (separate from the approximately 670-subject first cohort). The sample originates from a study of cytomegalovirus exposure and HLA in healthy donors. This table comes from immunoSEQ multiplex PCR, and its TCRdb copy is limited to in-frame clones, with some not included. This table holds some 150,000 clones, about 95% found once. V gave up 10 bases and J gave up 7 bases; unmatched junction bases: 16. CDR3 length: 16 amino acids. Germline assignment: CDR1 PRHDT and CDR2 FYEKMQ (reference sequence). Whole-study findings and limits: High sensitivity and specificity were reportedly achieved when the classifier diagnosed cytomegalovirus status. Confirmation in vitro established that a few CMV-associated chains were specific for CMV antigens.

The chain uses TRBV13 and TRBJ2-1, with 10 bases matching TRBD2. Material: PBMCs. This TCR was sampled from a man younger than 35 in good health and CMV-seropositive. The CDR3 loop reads CATTTQKREGRNEQFF. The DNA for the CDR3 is TGTGCCACCACAACCCAAAAGCGGGAGGGGAGAAATGAGCAGTTCTTC.